This entry is about one T cell receptor beta chain. Its antigen is currently unknown. Unique molecular identifiers were incorporated during preparation of the TCRbeta library. TCRdb used MiXCR to reprocess the PCR reads, holding one entry per CDR3 protein. The table includes about 230,000 distinct CDR3 sequences, approximately 10% detected once. These data are taken from a study of T-cell reconstitution after alpha-beta-depleted transplantation in children. Study-level findings and limits: Recipient T cells and thymic progenitors that survived gave rise to the high TCRbeta diversity observed at day 60 in some patients. T-cell counts and diversity at one year following transplant were attributed mainly to newly produced T cells.

This CDR3 has 19 residues. Germline V CDR1 and CDR2: MNHEY, SVGAGI. With V trimmed by 1 base and J by 2 bases, 7 bases remained unmatched. V gene TRBV6-5 combines with J gene TRBJ2-1; 14 nucleotides line up with TRBD2. The sequence was obtained from a child younger than two with acute myeloid leukemia, due to receive a stem cell transplant. The source material was PBMCs, sampled before TCRalphabeta/CD19-depleted stem cell transplant. The CDR3 nucleotides are TGTGCCAGCAGTTACTTCCCGGGACTAGCGGGAGTCCCCTACAATGAGCAGTTCTTC. Translating gives CASSYFPGLAGVPYNEQFF.